The 25 T cell receptor beta chains below all came from one sample that was sequenced in a study of spatial heterogeneity in lung cancer. TCRdb re-called the 5' RACE reads with MiXCR, one entry per CDR3 protein. The sample lists 23,000 or so distinct CDR3 sequences, about 7% seen once, with 13% to 15% in the top ten. Time point reported: sample taken at primary tumor resection. Material for sequencing was whole RNA from tumor, nontumor lung or frozen PBMC, left unsorted. Source: PBMCs, taken at surgery. The source of these receptors is a male donor with early-stage non-small cell lung cancer.

This clonotype was recorded at least ten times. The chain combines TRBV6-4 with TRBJ2-6, with D uncertain. Germline V gene lookup returns CDR1 MRHNA and CDR2 SNTAGT. CDR3 length equals 16 residues. Trimming pared 6 bases from V and 4 bases from J, leaving 16 bases between. The CDR3 region has the DNA TGTGCCAGCAGCCTCGACCCGTTATCCGGGGCCAACGTCCTGACTTTC. It yields the protein CASSLDPLSGANVLTF.

This clonotype was detected only a few times. This rearrangement joins TRBV7-8 to TRBJ2-5; 9 bases are shared with TRBD1. The CDR3 is 15 amino acids. V gave up 3 bases and J gave up 5 bases; unmatched junction bases: 7. CDR1 and CDR2 from the germline V gene are SGHVS and FQNEAQ. CDR3 loop: CASSLGTGMRETQYF. For the CDR3, the DNA is TGTGCCAGCAGCTTGGGGACAGGGATGAGGGAGACCCAGTACTTC.

This clonotype has a handful of counts. The chain has TRBV7-9 and TRBJ1-1, with TRBD1 identical over 7 bases. The CDR3 is made up of 14 amino acids. With V trimmed by 2 bases and J by 7 bases, 7 bases remained unmatched. The germline V gene encodes CDR1 SEHNR and CDR2 FQNEAQ (reference sequence). The CDR3 loop reads CASSLYDRVSEAFF. CDR3 in DNA: TGTGCCAGCAGCTTATATGACAGGGTCAGTGAAGCTTTCTTT.

This clonotype appeared many times. This chain connects TRBV20-1 to TRBJ2-3; 8 positions match TRBD1. The germline CDR1 and CDR2 sequences are DFQATT and SNEGSKA (reference sequence). CDR3 length equals 14 residues. V trimming: 1 base; J trimming: 2 bases; junction bases outside the gene matches: 2. CDR3 protein: CSARGQGITDTQYF. CDR3 bases: TGCAGTGCTAGAGGACAGGGGATCACAGATACGCAGTATTTT.

V and J are TRBV5-4 and TRBJ2-2, with D unresolved. CDR1 SGHNT and CDR2 YYREEE come from the germline V gene (reference sequence). V was shortened by 0 bases and J by 0 bases, with 12 bases between the two germline ends. This CDR3 comprises 17 residues. CDR3 loop: CASSLDAVKANTGELFF. CDR3 nucleotide sequence: TGTGCCAGCAGCTTGGACGCTGTGAAGGCGAACACCGGGGAGCTGTTTTTT. The full variable domain, in which reference TRBV5-4 and TRBJ2-2 provide the parts outside the CDR3, is ETGVTQSPTHLIKTRGQQVTLRCSSQSGHNTVSWYQQALGQGPQFIFQYYREEENGRGNFPPRFSGLQFPNYSSELNVNALELDDSALYLCASSLDAVKANTGELFFGEGSRLTVL.

The CDR3 nucleotides read TGTGCCAGCAGCACCGGGACAGGGACCCGTGAGACCCAGTACTTC. Residues: CASSTGTGTRETQYF. The genes are TRBV5-5 and TRBJ2-5; 9 bases line up with TRBD1. V trimming: 4 bases; J trimming: 5 bases; junction bases outside the gene matches: 9. Germline CDR1 SGHKS, CDR2 YYEKEE (reference sequence). The CDR3 consists of 15 residues.

At least ten counts were recorded for this clonotype. This CDR3 is CASSAGQFNQPQHF. The CDR3 DNA reads TGTGCCAGCAGCGCGGGACAGTTCAATCAGCCCCAGCATTTT. The rearrangement links TRBV5-6 to TRBJ1-5, with 7 bases fitting TRBD1. The germline gives CDR1 SGHDT, CDR2 YYEEEE. The length of the CDR3 is 14 residues. Germline trimming cut 4 bases from V and 3 bases from J; bases unmatched to any gene: 4. Full variable domain (outside the CDR3, taken from reference TRBV5-6 and TRBJ1-5): DAGVTQSPTHLIKTRGQQVTLRCSPKSGHDTVSWYQQALGQGPQFIFQYYEEEERQRGNFPDRFSGHQFPNYSSELNVNALLLGDSALYLCASSAGQFNQPQHFGDGTRLSIL.

At least ten counts were recorded for this clonotype. This rearrangement joins TRBV7-4 to TRBJ2-7, with TRBD1 identical over 9 bases. Germline V gives CDR1 SGHVT, CDR2 SQSDAQ. This CDR3 has 15 amino acids. The V gene end was trimmed by 3 bases and the J gene end by 3 bases; junction bases not matched to a gene: 6. The CDR3 sequence is CASSLLGTGYYEQYF. CDR3 coding DNA: TGTGCCAGCAGCTTGCTAGGGACAGGGTACTACGAGCAGTACTTC.

This clonotype has at least ten counts. The CDR3 nucleotides are TGCGCCAGCAGCCCGGACACCGCTTTAACCGGGGAGCTGTTTTTT. Residues: CASSPDTALTGELFF. V gene TRBV5-1 combines with J gene TRBJ2-2, with D possibly TRBD1 on 5 matching bases. V gave up 4 bases and J gave up 5 bases, with 15 bases separating them. The CDR3 length is 15 residues. Per the germline V gene, CDR1 is SGHRS and CDR2 is YFSETQ.

This clonotype was seen repeatedly, ten times or more. The gene calls are TRBV29-1 and TRBJ2-7; TRBD1 agrees at 7 bases. This CDR3 is built from 13 residues. V lost 6 bases and J lost 4; bases outside the gene matches: 9. Germline loops: CDR1 SQVTM, CDR2 ANQGSEA. The CDR3 spells CSVRKPTGYEQYF. CDR3 DNA sequence: TGCAGCGTCCGTAAACCGACAGGGTACGAGCAGTACTTC.

This clonotype has only a few counts. V and J are TRBV10-3 and TRBJ1-4, with a possible D match to TRBD1 (5 bases). The CDR3 extends over 16 amino acids. Trimming cost V 0 bases and J 8 bases, with 16 bases left between them. Germline-derived CDR1 and CDR2 are ENHRY and SYGVKD. In nucleotides, the CDR3 is TGTGCCATCAGTGAGTCGGAGTCCGGGGCGAGGGAAAAACTGTTTTTT. This gives the protein CAISESESGAREKLFF.

This clonotype was counted ten times or more. The rearrangement links TRBV5-6 to TRBJ2-5, with D maybe TRBD2 (6 bases). Germline V gene lookup returns CDR1 SGHDT and CDR2 YYEEEE. V was cut by 1 base and J by 5 bases, with 18 bases left in between. The CDR3 spans 16 residues. CDR3 residues: CASSLLGRQGGETQYF. The CDR3 coding sequence is TGTGCCAGCAGCTTGTTAGGGAGGCAGGGCGGGGAGACCCAGTACTTC.

This clonotype showed up many times. This chain links TRBV20-1 with TRBJ2-7, with D tentatively TRBD1 or TRBD2 (5 bases each). The CDR3 has 10 amino acids. Trimming removed 6 bases at V and 6 bases at J, with 9 bases between. Germline lookup yields CDR1 DFQATT and CDR2 SNEGSKA (reference sequence). CDR3 DNA sequence: TGCAGTGCGGCAGGGAGCGAGCAGTACGTC. It codes for CSAAGSEQYV.

V is TRBV5-1 and J is TRBJ2-5, with TRBD2 matching 10 bases. Trimming at V came to 4 bases and at J to 0 bases, leaving 9 bases not matched to a gene. Germline V gives CDR1 SGHRS, CDR2 YFSETQ. The CDR3 runs to 17 residues. The CDR3 sequence: CASSRTNSGGYQETQYF. The CDR3 DNA follows: TGCGCCAGCAGCAGGACAAATAGCGGGGGGTACCAAGAGACCCAGTACTTC.

This clonotype appeared many times. J is TRBJ2-3 and V is TRBV12-3 or TRBV12-4, with D perhaps matching TRBD1 (5 bases). Trimming pared 7 bases from V and 8 bases from J, leaving 16 bases between. This CDR3 has 13 residues. The CDR3 reads CASTSTVRGTQYF. DNA of the CDR3: TGTGCCAGCACCTCGACAGTTAGGGGTACGCAGTATTTT.

This clonotype was found many times. The chain employs TRBV4-1 and TRBJ2-7, with D possibly matching TRBD1 (6 bases). The CDR3 runs to 14 residues. V shed 1 base and J shed 5 bases, with 12 bases lying between them. CDR1 and CDR2 (germline): MGHRA, YSYEKL. The CDR3 region is CASSQGDNRNEQYV. CDR3 coding DNA: TGCGCCAGCAGCCAAGGGGACAACCGCAACGAGCAGTACGTC.

This clonotype was counted a few times. CDR3 in amino acids: CASSLRSPYEQYF. The CDR3 nucleotides are TGTGCCAGCTCACTGAGGTCCCCCTACGAGCAGTACTTC. V is TRBV18 and J is TRBJ2-7; D uncertain. Trimming stripped 4 bases from V and 2 bases from J, with 9 bases between. CDR1 and CDR2 from the germline V gene are KGHSH and LQKENI. The CDR3 loop spans 13 amino acids.

This clonotype was detected many times. The chain is built from TRBV12-3 or TRBV12-4 and TRBJ2-7; D tentatively reads TRBD1 or TRBD2 (5 bases each). This CDR3 spans 14 amino acids. The ends were cut back, 4 bases at V and 5 bases at J, with 15 bases in the middle. The CDR3 loop is CASSWGTYSNEQYF. DNA of the CDR3: TGTGCCAGCAGTTGGGGGACCTATTCAAACGAGCAGTACTTC.

This clonotype was detected only a few times. The chain is built from TRBV7-4 and TRBJ2-5; 13 nucleotides align to TRBD2. V was pared by 5 bases and J by 5 bases, with 11 bases of the junction left unmatched. The germline gives CDR1 SGHVT, CDR2 SQSDAQ. The CDR3 extends over 17 amino acids. The DNA of the CDR3 is TGTGCCAGCAGCCCCCTTCCGGGACTAGCGGGAATCGAGACCCAGTACTTC. Protein product: CASSPLPGLAGIETQYF.

Comment on this clonotype: A much larger clone lies one base from this, so it may be a read error. The chain links TRBV4-2 to TRBJ2-5, with 9 bases aligning to TRBD1. Germline lookup yields CDR1 LGHNA and CDR2 YNFKEQ. This CDR3 comprises 15 residues. The trim removed 0 bases at V and 7 bases at J, leaving 6 bases unmatched. CDR3 nucleotide sequence: TGTGCCAGCAGCCAAGATACAGGGGGCCATGGGACCCAGTACTTC. It translates to CASSQDTGGHGTQYF.

This clonotype has at least ten counts. The rearrangement uses TRBV2 and TRBJ1-1; D gene uncertain. The CDR3 length is 12 residues. Trimming pared 5 bases from V and 7 bases from J, leaving 11 bases between. Germline assignment: CDR1 SNHLY and CDR2 FYNNEI. CDR3 loop: CASSFRTVEAFF. Written as DNA, the CDR3 is TGTGCCAGCAGTTTTAGGACGGTTGAAGCTTTCTTT.

The table lists this clonotype with many counts. The V call is TRBV4-1, the J call TRBJ2-1; possibly TRBD2 for D (5 bases). Trimming pared 0 bases from V and 1 base from J, leaving 10 bases between. The CDR3 is made up of 16 amino acids. Per the germline V gene, CDR1 is MGHRA and CDR2 is YSYEKL. This chain's CDR3 is CASSQDRLASYNEQFF. DNA of the CDR3: TGCGCCAGCAGCCAAGACAGGCTAGCATCCTACAATGAGCAGTTCTTC.

This clonotype was observed at least ten times. The chain employs TRBV28 and TRBJ1-2, with D possibly TRBD1 on 6 matching bases. V was clipped by 5 bases and J by 2 bases, with 9 bases between them. The CDR3 sequence is 13 residues long. Germline V lookup: CDR1 MDHEN, CDR2 SYDVKM. The CDR3 protein is CASSRTDNYGYTF. The DNA of the CDR3 is TGTGCCAGCAGTAGGACAGACAACTATGGCTACACCTTC.

This clonotype has at least ten counts. J is TRBJ2-1 and V is TRBV12-3 or TRBV12-4, with D uncertain. V lost 3 bases to trimming and J lost 0 bases, with 9 bases between them. This CDR3 is built from 15 residues. The CDR3 is CASSFGGVSYNEQFF. CDR3 coding DNA: TGTGCCAGCAGTTTTGGCGGAGTCTCCTACAATGAGCAGTTCTTC.

This clonotype was observed at least ten times. This rearrangement joins TRBV2 to TRBJ1-4, with 7 bases that match TRBD1. The CDR3 extends over 13 amino acids. Germline V gives CDR1 SNHLY, CDR2 FYNNEI. After removal of 6 bases from V and 8 bases from J, the junction contained 6 bases not matched to a gene. CDR3 bases: TGTGCCAGCAGCAGGGGGGACTTGGAAAAACTGTTTTTT. Translation gives CASSRGDLEKLFF.